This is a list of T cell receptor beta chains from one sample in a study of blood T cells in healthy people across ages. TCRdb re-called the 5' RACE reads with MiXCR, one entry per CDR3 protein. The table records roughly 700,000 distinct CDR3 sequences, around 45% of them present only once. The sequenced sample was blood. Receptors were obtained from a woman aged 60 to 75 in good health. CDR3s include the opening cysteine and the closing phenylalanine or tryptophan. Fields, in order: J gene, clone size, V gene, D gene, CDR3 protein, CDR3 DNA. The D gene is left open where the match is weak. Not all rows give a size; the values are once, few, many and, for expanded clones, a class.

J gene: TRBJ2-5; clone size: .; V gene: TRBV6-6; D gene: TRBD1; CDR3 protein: CASSLAGQGQETQYF; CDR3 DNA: TGTGCCAGCAGCCTTGCGGGACAGGGGCAAGAGACCCAGTACTTC
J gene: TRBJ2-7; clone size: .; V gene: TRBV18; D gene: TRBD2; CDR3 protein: CASSPPGRAPYEQYF; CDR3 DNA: TGTGCCAGCTCACCGCCCGGGAGGGCTCCCTACGAGCAGTACTTC
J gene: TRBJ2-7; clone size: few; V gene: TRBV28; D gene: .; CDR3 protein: CASTTGEYEQYF; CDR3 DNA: TGTGCCAGCACCACGGGCGAATACGAGCAGTACTTC
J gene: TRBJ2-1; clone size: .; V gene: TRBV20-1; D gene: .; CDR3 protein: CSADPGGYNEQFF; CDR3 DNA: TGCAGTGCTGACCCAGGCGGATACAATGAGCAGTTCTTC
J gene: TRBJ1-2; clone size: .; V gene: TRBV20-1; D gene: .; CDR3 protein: CSARSPDRGYTF; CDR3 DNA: TGCAGTGCTAGATCCCCCGATCGGGGCTACACCTTC
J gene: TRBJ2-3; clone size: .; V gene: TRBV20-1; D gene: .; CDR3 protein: CSARGSVTQYF; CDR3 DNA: TGCAGTGCTAGAGGGTCTGTTACGCAGTATTTT
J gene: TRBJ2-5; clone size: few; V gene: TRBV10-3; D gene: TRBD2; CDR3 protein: CAISEGLGGETQYF; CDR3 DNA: TGTGCCATCAGTGAAGGACTAGGTGGAGAGACCCAGTACTTC
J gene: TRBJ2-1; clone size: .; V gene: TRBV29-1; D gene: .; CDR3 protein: CSVTVRNEQFF; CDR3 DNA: TGCAGCGTTACCGTCCGCAATGAGCAGTTCTTC
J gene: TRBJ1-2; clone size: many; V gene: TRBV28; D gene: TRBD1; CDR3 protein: CASSLWFDATGGYNYGYTF; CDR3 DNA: TGTGCCAGCAGTTTATGGTTTGACGCGACAGGGGGCTATAACTATGGCTACACCTTC
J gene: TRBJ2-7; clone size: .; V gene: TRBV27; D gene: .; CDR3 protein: CASSLKIGPSYEQYF; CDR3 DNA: TGTGCCAGCAGTTTAAAGATAGGCCCCTCCTACGAGCAGTACTTC
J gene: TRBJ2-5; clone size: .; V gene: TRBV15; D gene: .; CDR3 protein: CATSRGFGGRETQYF; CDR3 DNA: TGTGCCACCAGCAGAGGGTTTGGGGGCCGGGAGACCCAGTACTTC
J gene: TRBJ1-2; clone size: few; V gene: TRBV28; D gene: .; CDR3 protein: CASSFGKNYGYTF; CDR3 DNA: TGTGCCAGCAGTTTTGGAAAGAACTATGGCTACACCTTC